The T cell receptor beta chain described here comes from a study of CD4 T cells in relation to SARS-CoV-2 and coronaviruses. In the study overall: Crossreactive spike epitopes shared across donors were mapped to their HLA restriction.

Losses at the gene ends were 4 bases for V and 3 bases for J; bases not matched to a gene: 5. The CDR3 spans 14 residues. The germline CDR1 and CDR2 sequences are SNHLY and FYNNEI. Sequenced by immunoSEQ multiplex PCR; TCRdb stores in-frame clones only, minus some. The sample contains roughly 60,000 clones, 85% to 95% of which appear only once. The unexposed donors gave CD4+ T cells in about 2010-2019, prior to COVID-19. The chain links TRBV2 to TRBJ1-2, with 7 bases matching TRBD1. Sample: naive CD4+ T cells from PBMCs. Subset indicated: naive CD4+ T cells isolated by negative enrichment. This TCR was recovered from a human donor in good health. DNA for the CDR3: TGTGCCAGCAGTGTGACAGGGTTTGACTATGGCTACACCTTC. Protein product: CASSVTGFDYGYTF.